This TCR beta chain comes out of a study of CD8 T cells in ankylosing spondylitis. TCRdb re-analysed the 5' RACE reads in MiXCR, keeping a single row per CDR3 protein. This sample has some 200,000 distinct CDR3 sequences; around a quarter occur once, and the top ten carry less than 8.5%. J gave up 5 bases and V 5 bases, and 7 bases lay outside the gene matches. Germline-derived CDR1 and CDR2 are DFQATT and SNEGSKA (reference sequence). The CDR3 spans 15 residues. Sequencing used blood, either unsorted or a sorted T cell fraction (not recorded which). V is TRBV20-1 and J is TRBJ2-1; TRBD2 agrees at 12 bases. The receptor was derived from a male donor with ankylosing spondylitis or in good health (not recorded which). CDR3 sequence: CSAQPRLAGDNEQFF. DNA of the CDR3: TGCAGTGCTCAGCCACGACTAGCGGGGGACAATGAGCAGTTCTTC.